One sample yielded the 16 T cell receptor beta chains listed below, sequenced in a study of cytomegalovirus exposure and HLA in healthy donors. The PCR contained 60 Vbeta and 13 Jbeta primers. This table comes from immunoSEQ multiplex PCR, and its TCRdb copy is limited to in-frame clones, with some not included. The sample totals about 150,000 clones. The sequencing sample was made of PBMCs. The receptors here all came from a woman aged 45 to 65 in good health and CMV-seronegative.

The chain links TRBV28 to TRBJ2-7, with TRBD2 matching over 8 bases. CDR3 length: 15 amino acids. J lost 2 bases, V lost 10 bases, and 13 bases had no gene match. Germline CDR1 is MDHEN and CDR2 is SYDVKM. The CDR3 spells CATRLPTGGTYEQYF. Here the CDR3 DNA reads TGTGCCACCCGTCTCCCTACGGGAGGGACCTACGAGCAGTACTTC.

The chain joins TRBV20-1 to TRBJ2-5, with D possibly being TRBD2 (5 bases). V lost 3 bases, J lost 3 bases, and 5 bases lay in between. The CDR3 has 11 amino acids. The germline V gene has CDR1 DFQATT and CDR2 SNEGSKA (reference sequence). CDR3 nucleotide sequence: TGCAGTGCTAGCGGGGAAGAGACCCAGTACTTC. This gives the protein CSASGEETQYF.

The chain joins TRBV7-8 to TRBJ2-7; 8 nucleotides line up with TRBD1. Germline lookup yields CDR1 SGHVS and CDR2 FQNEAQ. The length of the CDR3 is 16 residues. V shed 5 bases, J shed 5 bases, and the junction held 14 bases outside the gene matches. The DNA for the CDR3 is TGTGCCAGCAGCCAGGGGCGCAGGGGGCGCGCCCACGAGCAGTACTTC. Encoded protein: CASSQGRRGRAHEQYF.

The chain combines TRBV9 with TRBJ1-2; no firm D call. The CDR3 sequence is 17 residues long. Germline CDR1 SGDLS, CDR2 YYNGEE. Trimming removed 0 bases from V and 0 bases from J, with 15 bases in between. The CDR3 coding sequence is TGTGCCAGCAGCGTAGGATTTGGCTTTCAAGCTAACTATGGCTACACCTTC. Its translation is CASSVGFGFQANYGYTF.

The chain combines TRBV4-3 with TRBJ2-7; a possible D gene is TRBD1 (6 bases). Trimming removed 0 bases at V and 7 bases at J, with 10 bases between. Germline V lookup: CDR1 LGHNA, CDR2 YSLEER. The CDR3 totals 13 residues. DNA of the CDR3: TGCGCCAGCAGCCAAGACACAGGGATGGAGCAGTACTTC. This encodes CASSQDTGMEQYF.

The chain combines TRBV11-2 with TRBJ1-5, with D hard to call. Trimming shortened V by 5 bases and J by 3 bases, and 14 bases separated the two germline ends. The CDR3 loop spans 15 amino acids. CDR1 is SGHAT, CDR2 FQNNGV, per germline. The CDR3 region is CASSLVSGTNQPQHF. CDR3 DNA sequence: TGTGCCAGCAGCCTAGTCTCAGGTACCAATCAGCCCCAGCATTTT.

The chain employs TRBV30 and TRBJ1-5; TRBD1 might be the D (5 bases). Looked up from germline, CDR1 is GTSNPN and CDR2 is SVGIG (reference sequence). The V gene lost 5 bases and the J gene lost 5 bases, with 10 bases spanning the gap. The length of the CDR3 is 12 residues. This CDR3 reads CAWDSLYQPQHF. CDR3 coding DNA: TGTGCCTGGGACAGCCTCTATCAGCCCCAGCATTTT.

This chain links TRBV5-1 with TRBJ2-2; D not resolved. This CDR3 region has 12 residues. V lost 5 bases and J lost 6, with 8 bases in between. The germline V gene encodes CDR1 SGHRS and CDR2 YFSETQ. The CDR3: CASREPAGELFF. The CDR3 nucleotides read TGCGCCAGCAGGGAGCCGGCCGGGGAGCTGTTTTTT.

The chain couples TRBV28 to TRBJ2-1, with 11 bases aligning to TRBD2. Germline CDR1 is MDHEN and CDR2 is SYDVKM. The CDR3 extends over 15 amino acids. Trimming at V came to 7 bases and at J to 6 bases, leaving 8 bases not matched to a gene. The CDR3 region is CASTPLLAGVNEQFF. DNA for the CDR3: TGTGCCAGCACCCCCTTACTAGCGGGAGTCAATGAGCAGTTCTTC. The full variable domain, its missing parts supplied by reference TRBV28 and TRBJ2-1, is DVKVTQSSRYLVKRTGEKVFLECVQDMDHENMFWYRQDPGLGLRLIYFSYDVKMKEKGDIPEGYSVSREKKERFSLILESASTNQTSMYLCASTPLLAGVNEQFFGPGTRLTVL.

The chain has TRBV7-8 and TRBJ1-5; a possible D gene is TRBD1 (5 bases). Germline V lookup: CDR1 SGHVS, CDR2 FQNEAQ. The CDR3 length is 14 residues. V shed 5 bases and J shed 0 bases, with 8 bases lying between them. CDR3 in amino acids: CASSQQDSNQPQHF. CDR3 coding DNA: TGTGCCAGCAGCCAACAGGATAGCAATCAGCCCCAGCATTTT.

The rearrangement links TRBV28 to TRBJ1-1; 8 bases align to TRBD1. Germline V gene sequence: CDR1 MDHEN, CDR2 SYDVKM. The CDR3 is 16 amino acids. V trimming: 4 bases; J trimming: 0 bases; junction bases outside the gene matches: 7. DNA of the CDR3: TGTGCCAGCAGTTCTCAGGGGGCGGGGATGAACACTGAAGCTTTCTTT. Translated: CASSSQGAGMNTEAFF. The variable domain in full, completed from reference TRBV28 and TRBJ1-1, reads DVKVTQSSRYLVKRTGEKVFLECVQDMDHENMFWYRQDPGLGLRLIYFSYDVKMKEKGDIPEGYSVSREKKERFSLILESASTNQTSMYLCASSSQGAGMNTEAFFGQGTRLTVV.

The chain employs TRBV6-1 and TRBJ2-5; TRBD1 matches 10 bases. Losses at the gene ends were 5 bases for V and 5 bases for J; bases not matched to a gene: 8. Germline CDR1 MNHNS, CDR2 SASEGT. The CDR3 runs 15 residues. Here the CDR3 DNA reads TGTGCCAGCAGTCGTCCCGGGACAGGGGTCGAGACCCAGTACTTC. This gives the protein CASSRPGTGVETQYF.

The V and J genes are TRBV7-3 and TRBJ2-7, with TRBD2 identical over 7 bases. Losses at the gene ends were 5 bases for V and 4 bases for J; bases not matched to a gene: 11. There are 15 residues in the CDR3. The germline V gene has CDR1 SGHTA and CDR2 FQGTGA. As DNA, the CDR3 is TGTGCCAGCAGCCCCGGTTTCGGGGAGGGGTACGAGCAGTACTTC. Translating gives CASSPGFGEGYEQYF.

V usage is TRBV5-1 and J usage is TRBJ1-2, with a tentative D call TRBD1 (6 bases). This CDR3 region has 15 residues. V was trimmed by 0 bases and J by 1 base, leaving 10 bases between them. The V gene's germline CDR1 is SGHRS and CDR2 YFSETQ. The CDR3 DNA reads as TGCGCCAGCAGCTTGGTTGGGGGCAGTAACTATGGCTACACCTTC. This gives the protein CASSLVGGSNYGYTF.

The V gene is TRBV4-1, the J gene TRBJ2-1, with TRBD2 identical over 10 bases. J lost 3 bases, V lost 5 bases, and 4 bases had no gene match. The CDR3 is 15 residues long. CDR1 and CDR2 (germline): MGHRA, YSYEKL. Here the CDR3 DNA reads TGCGCCAGCAGCACCGGACTAGCGGTCTACAATGAGCAGTTCTTC. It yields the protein CASSTGLAVYNEQFF.

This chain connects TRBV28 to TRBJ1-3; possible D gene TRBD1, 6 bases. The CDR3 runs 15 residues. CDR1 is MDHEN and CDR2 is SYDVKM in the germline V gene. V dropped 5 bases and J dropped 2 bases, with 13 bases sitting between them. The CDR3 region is CASSGTGLAGNTIYF. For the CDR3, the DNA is TGTGCCAGCAGTGGTACAGGGCTTGCTGGAAACACCATATATTTT.